One sample yielded the 12 T cell receptor beta chains listed below, sequenced in a study of blood T cells in healthy people across ages. The authors ran a second PCR of 7 to 11 cycles using a sample-barcoded 5' primer and a J-beta primer mix. TCRdb independently ran MiXCR on the 5' RACE reads; one entry per CDR3 protein. Seen here are 1.5 million to 2 million distinct CDR3 sequences, roughly 50% observed once, and the top ten hold 2% to 2.5%. The sequenced sample consisted of blood. These receptors came from a woman aged 40 to 50 in good health.

This clonotype was detected only a few times. The gene calls are TRBV6-5 and TRBJ1-2; D remains ambiguous. This CDR3 region has 16 residues. V was shortened by 0 bases and J by 2 bases, with 13 bases between the two germline ends. The germline CDR1 and CDR2 sequences are MNHEY and SVGAGI. CDR3 DNA sequence: TGTGCCAGCAGTTACTCGCTGAACCCGGTGAACTATGGCTACACCTTC. It encodes CASSYSLNPVNYGYTF.

This clonotype was counted only a few times. The V call is TRBV28, the J call TRBJ2-4, with a possible D match to TRBD2 (5 bases). CDR1 MDHEN and CDR2 SYDVKM come from the germline V gene. The CDR3 consists of 12 residues. The germline V and J ends were trimmed by 8 bases and 7 bases, with 12 bases remaining between them. This CDR3 is CASGGRVNIQYF. The CDR3 bases are TGTGCCAGCGGAGGTAGGGTGAACATTCAGTACTTC.

This clonotype has a handful of counts. This rearrangement joins TRBV6-6 to TRBJ2-5; possibly TRBD1 for D (5 bases). The CDR3 sequence is 13 residues long. The germline CDR1 and CDR2 sequences are MNHNY and SVGAGI (reference sequence). Trimming shortened V by 5 bases and J by 0 bases, and 7 bases separated the two germline ends. Here the CDR3 DNA reads TGTGCCAGCAGTACAGGATACCAAGAGACCCAGTACTTC. Translated, it gives CASSTGYQETQYF.

In regard to this clonotype: Its ends do not fully match the called genes, so a read error is possible. The chain combines TRBV29-1 with TRBJ1-2; tentative D call: TRBD1 (5 bases). Germline assignment: CDR1 SQVTM and CDR2 ANQGSEA. CDR3 length equals 13 residues. Here the CDR3 reads CNVGAGGVPGYTF. The CDR3 DNA reads as TGCAACGTTGGAGCGGGGGGTGTACCTGGCTACACCTTC.

This clonotype was seen more than once but under ten times. In DNA, the CDR3 is TGTGCCAGCATCCCGGCGGGGCGCTTGAGGGAGCAGTACTTC. Translated, it gives CASIPAGRLREQYF. The chain employs TRBV6-6 and TRBJ2-7, with a weak D call TRBD2 (6 bases). Trimming shortened V by 7 bases and J by 7 bases, and 20 bases separated the two germline ends. Germline lookup yields CDR1 MNHNY and CDR2 SVGAGI (reference sequence). The CDR3 is made up of 14 amino acids.

V gene TRBV4-1 combines with J gene TRBJ2-3, with 10 bases that match TRBD2. J gave up 8 bases and V 0 bases, and 5 bases lay outside the gene matches. CDR3 length: 15 amino acids. Germline-derived CDR1 and CDR2 are MGHRA and YSYEKL. For the CDR3, the DNA is TGCGCCAGCAGCCAAGATGCGACTAGCGGGTTTACGCAGTATTTT. This sequence encodes CASSQDATSGFTQYF.

The V call is TRBV29-1, the J call TRBJ2-3; D may match TRBD1 or TRBD2 (6 bases each). The V gene's germline CDR1 is SQVTM and CDR2 ANQGSEA. The CDR3 contains 12 residues. Trimming cost V 4 bases and J 6 bases, with 11 bases left between them. CDR3 in DNA: TGCAGCGTTGCCTTGGGGGGCGATACGCAGTATTTT. Its translation: CSVALGGDTQYF.

Here the CDR3 reads CASSSGLAPSTDTQYF. The CDR3 bases are TGTGCCAGCAGCTCGGGACTAGCGCCTAGCACAGATACGCAGTATTTT. The chain joins TRBV7-3 to TRBJ2-3, with 10 bases lining up with TRBD2. V lost 4 bases and J lost 0; bases outside the gene matches: 4. The CDR3 consists of 16 residues. The V gene's germline CDR1 is SGHTA and CDR2 FQGTGA.

Here the CDR3 reads CSVEDPHTLAGGGYTQYF. The CDR3 coding sequence is TGCAGCGTTGAAGATCCCCACACTTTAGCGGGGGGCGGGTATACGCAGTATTTT. The V call is TRBV29-1, the J call TRBJ2-3; 10 bases line up with TRBD2. CDR3 length equals 18 residues. Looked up from germline, CDR1 is SQVTM and CDR2 is ANQGSEA. The V and J ends lost 0 bases and 7 bases, in that order; junction bases with no gene match: 16.

The chain combines TRBV6-2 or TRBV6-3 with TRBJ2-1; unclear D gene. V dropped 6 bases and J dropped 7 bases, with 10 bases sitting between them. Germline CDR1 is MNHEY and CDR2 is SVGEGT. The CDR3 is 12 amino acids. The CDR3 reads CASSTTWNEQFF. The CDR3 nucleotides read TGTGCCAGCAGCACCACCTGGAATGAGCAGTTCTTC.

The V and J genes are TRBV20-1 and TRBJ1-1; D not resolved. Per germline, CDR1 DFQATT and CDR2 SNEGSKA (reference sequence). CDR3 size: 14 residues. V was clipped by 3 bases and J by 3 bases, with 14 bases between them. The CDR3 DNA reads TGCAGTGCTAGGATACAGCCGACGGACACTGAAGCTTTCTTT. As protein: CSARIQPTDTEAFF.

The rearrangement uses TRBV6-1 and TRBJ2-1, with D perhaps assigned TRBD1 or TRBD2 (5 bases each). This CDR3 has 18 residues. V gave up 5 bases and J gave up 2 bases, with 22 bases separating them. Germline assignment: CDR1 MNHNS and CDR2 SASEGT. DNA for the CDR3: TGTGCCAGCAGTCCCGCACTACACGGGACGGGTCCCTACAATGAGCAGTTCTTC. This sequence encodes CASSPALHGTGPYNEQFF.